The rows below give T cell receptor beta chains drawn from one sample of a study of blood T cell repertoires in COVID-19. Produced via immunoSEQ multiplex PCR; TCRdb's table is partial and in-frame only. The table lists about 82,000 clones, approximately 74% of them singletons. The sample consisted of peripheral blood. These receptor sequences come from a human donor with acute or convalescent COVID-19. The donor label of this sample is uncertain. The CDR3 runs from the conserved cysteine through the conserved F or W. Each record gives: D gene, J gene, clone size, V gene, CDR3 DNA, CDR3 protein. The D gene is left open where the match is weak. Not every row has a clone size; where given, it reads once, few, many or a size class.

TRBD2	TRBJ2-2	.	TRBV7-8	TGTGCCAGCAGCTTGGGGGGAGGGCCCGCGAACACCGGGGAGCTGTTTTTT	CASSLGGGPANTGELFF
TRBD1	TRBJ2-1	.	TRBV28	TGTGCCAGCAGGTACAGGGGCGCGGTGGATGAGCAGTTCTTC	CASRYRGAVDEQFF
TRBD2	TRBJ2-5	.	TRBV7-3	TGTGCCAGCAGCGTAACGGGGACTAGACAAGAGACCCAGTACTTC	CASSVTGTRQETQYF
TRBD2	TRBJ2-3	.	TRBV18	TGTGCCAGCTCACCTCGGGATAGCGGGAGATCGGATACGCAGTATTTT	CASSPRDSGRSDTQYF
.	TRBJ1-4	few	TRBV7-9	TGTGCCAGCAGCCCGGGAGAAAAACTGTTTTTT	CASSPGEKLFF
TRBD1	TRBJ1-2	.	TRBV18	TGTGCCAGCACCCCTCGGCGGGACAGGGTGGAATATGGCTACACCTTC	CASTPRRDRVEYGYTF
TRBD1	TRBJ1-1	.	TRBV5-1	TGCGCCAGCGGGACAGGGGATATGAACACTGAAGCTTTCTTT	CASGTGDMNTEAFF
.	TRBJ2-3	.	TRBV14	TGTGCCAGCAGCCAACAACAGGCAGATACGCAGTATTTT	CASSQQQADTQYF
TRBD1	TRBJ1-6	.	TRBV28	TGTGCCAGCAGTCAGGACAGGGGGCGATCACCCCTCCACTTT	CASSQDRGRSPLHF
.	TRBJ2-2	.	TRBV9	TGTGCCAGCAGCGTAGGTCATGACACCGGGGAGCTGTTTTTT	CASSVGHDTGELFF
TRBD1	TRBJ2-5	.	TRBV11-2	TGTGCCAGCAGCTTACTGCAGGGGGCGCGAGGGGAGACCCAGTACTTC	CASSLLQGARGETQYF
TRBD1	TRBJ2-7	.	TRBV28	TGTGCCAGCAGTTTATGGGGGACAGGGCCCTACGAGCAGTACTTC	CASSLWGTGPYEQYF
TRBD1	TRBJ2-3	.	TRBV7-2	TGTGCCAGCAGCGCCGGGACAGGAGGTACAGATACGCAGTATTTT	CASSAGTGGTDTQYF
TRBD2	TRBJ2-7	.	TRBV6-5	TGTGCCAGCGTTTTCGGGACTAATGGCTACGAGCAGTACTTC	CASVFGTNGYEQYF
TRBD1	TRBJ2-7	few	TRBV27	TGTGCCAGCAGTTTATTACCCGGGACAGGGACCTACGAGCAGTACTTC	CASSLLPGTGTYEQYF
.	TRBJ1-3	.	TRBV3-1/TRBV3-2	TGTGCCAGCAGCCGCGGGGCTGGAAACACCATATATTTT	CASSRGAGNTIYF
.	TRBJ1-1	.	TRBV5-4	TGTGCCAGCAGCTTGGGACTGAGGAGGGGCCTGAACACTGAAGCTTTCTTT	CASSLGLRRGLNTEAFF